This T cell receptor beta chain was recorded in a study of blood T cell repertoires in COVID-19. This table comes from immunoSEQ multiplex PCR, and its TCRdb copy is limited to in-frame clones, with some not included. This table holds over 250,000 clones, about four fifths found once. The sample consisted of peripheral blood. This TCR derives from a woman aged 45 to 65 who had recovered from COVID-19.

The DNA of the CDR3 is TGTGCCAGCAGCCAGGGACAGGAAGCTTTCTTT. Translated: CASSQGQEAFF. The V gene is TRBV12-3 or TRBV12-4, the J gene TRBJ1-1, with 7 bases lining up with TRBD1. V lost 6 bases, J lost 8 bases, and 3 bases stayed unmatched. The CDR3 extends over 11 amino acids.